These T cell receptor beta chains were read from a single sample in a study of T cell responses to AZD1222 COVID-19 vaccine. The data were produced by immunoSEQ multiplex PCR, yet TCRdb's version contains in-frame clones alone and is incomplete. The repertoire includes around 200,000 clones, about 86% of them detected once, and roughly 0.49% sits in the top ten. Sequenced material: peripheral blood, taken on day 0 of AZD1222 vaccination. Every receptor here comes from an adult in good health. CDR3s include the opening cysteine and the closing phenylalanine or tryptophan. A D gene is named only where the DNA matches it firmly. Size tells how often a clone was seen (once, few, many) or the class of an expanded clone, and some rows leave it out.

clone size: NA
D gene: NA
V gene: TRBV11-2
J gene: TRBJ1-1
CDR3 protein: CASSPAGAVEAFF
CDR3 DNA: TGTGCCAGCAGCCCCGCCGGGGCAGTTGAAGCTTTCTTT

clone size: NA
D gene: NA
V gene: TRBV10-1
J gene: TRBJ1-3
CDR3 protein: CASDDRPTGNTIYF
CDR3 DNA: TGCGCCAGCGATGACAGGCCGACTGGAAACACCATATATTTT

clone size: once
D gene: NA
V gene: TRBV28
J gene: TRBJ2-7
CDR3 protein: CASRNQGDLHEQYF
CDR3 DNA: TGTGCCAGCAGGAATCAAGGGGACCTCCACGAGCAGTACTTC

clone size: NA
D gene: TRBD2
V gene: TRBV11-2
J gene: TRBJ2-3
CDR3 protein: CASSPERGVIYTQYF
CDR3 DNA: TGTGCCAGCAGCCCCGAGCGGGGGGTAATATATACGCAGTATTTT

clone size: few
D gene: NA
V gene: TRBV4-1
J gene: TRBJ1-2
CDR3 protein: CASSQDQGYGYTF
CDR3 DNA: TGCGCCAGCAGCCAAGATCAGGGCTATGGCTACACCTTC

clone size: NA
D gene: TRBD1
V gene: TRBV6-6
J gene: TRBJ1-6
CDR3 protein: CASSRTGDSPLHF
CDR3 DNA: TGTGCCAGCAGTCGGACAGGGGATTCACCCCTCCACTTT

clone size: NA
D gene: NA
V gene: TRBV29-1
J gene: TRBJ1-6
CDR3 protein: CSVRDGNSPLHF
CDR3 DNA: TGCAGCGTTCGGGATGGCAATTCACCCCTCCACTTT

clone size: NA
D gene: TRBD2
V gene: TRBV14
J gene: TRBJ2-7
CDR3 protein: CASSPPGGDSYEQYF
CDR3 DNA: TGTGCCAGCAGCCCCCCCGGGGGGGACTCCTACGAGCAGTACTTC

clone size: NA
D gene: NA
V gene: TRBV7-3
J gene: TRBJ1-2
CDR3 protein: CASSLMGAGIDGYTF
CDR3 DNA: TGTGCCAGCAGCTTAATGGGGGCAGGAATAGATGGCTACACCTTC

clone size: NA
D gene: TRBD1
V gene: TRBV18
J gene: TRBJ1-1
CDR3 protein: CASSPGTGGGNTEAFF
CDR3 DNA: TGTGCCAGCTCACCCGGGACAGGGGGCGGTAACACTGAAGCTTTCTTT

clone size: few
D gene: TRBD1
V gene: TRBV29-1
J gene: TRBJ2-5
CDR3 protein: CSVGPGGGETQYF
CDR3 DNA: TGCAGCGTTGGTCCAGGGGGCGGGGAGACCCAGTACTTC

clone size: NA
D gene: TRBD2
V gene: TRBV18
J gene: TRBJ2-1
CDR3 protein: CASSPPQRESYNEQFF
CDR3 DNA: TGTGCCAGCTCACCACCCCAGCGGGAGAGCTACAATGAGCAGTTCTTC

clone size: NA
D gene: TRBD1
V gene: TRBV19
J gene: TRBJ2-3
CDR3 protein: CASSIMTGGNTDTQYF
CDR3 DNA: TGTGCCAGTAGTATAATGACAGGGGGCAACACAGATACGCAGTATTTT

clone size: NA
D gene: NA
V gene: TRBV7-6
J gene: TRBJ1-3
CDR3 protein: CASSLGKGNTIYF
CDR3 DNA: TGTGCCAGCAGCTTAGGAAAGGGAAACACCATATATTTT

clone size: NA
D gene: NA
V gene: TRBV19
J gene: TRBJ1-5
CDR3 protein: CASSPRQVYQPQHF
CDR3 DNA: TGTGCCAGTAGTCCCCGACAGGTCTATCAGCCCCAGCATTTT

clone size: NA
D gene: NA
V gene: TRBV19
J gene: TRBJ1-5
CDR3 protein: CASSIADRKYQPQHF
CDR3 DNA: TGTGCCAGTAGTATAGCCGACAGAAAGTATCAGCCCCAGCATTTT

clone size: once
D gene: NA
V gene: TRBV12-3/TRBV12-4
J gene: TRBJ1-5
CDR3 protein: CASSSKADQPQHF
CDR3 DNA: TGTGCCAGCAGTTCGAAGGCGGATCAGCCCCAGCATTTT

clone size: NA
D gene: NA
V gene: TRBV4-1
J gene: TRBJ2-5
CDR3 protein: CASSQDEGRETQYF
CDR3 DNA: TGCGCCAGCAGCCAAGATGAGGGTAGGGAGACCCAGTACTTC

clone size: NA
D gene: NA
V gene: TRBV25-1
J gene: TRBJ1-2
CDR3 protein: CASSLPDGFNYGYTF
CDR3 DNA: TGTGCCAGCAGCCTCCCGGACGGCTTTAACTATGGCTACACCTTC

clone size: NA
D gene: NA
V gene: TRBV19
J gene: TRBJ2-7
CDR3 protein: CASSIFGETSYEQYF
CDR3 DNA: TGTGCCAGTAGTATATTTGGCGAGACCTCCTACGAGCAGTACTTC

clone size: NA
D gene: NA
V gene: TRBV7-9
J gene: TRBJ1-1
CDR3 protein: CASSILQGNTEAFF
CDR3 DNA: TGTGCCAGCAGCATCCTACAGGGGAACACTGAAGCTTTCTTT

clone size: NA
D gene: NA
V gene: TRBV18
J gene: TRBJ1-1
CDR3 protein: CASSPLGDAEAFF
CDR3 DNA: TGTGCCAGCTCACCATTGGGCGATGCTGAAGCTTTCTTT

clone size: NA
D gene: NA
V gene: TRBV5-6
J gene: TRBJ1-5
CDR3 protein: CASSFRGFSNQPQHF
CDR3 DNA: TGTGCCAGCAGCTTTCGGGGTTTCAGCAATCAGCCCCAGCATTTT

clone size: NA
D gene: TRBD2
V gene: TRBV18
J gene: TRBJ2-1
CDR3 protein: CASSPTGTRDEQFF
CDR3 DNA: TGTGCCAGCTCCCCCACCGGGACTAGGGATGAGCAGTTCTTC

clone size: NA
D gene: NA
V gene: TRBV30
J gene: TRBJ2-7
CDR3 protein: CALGVADPYEQYF
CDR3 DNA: TGTGCCCTGGGGGTGGCGGACCCCTACGAGCAGTACTTC

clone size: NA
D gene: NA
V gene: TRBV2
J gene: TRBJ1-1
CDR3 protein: CASSPGFSLNTEAFF
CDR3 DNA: TGTGCCAGCAGTCCAGGGTTCTCACTGAACACTGAAGCTTTCTTT

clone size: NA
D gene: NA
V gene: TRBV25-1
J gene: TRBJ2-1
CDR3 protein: CASSEDYYNEQFF
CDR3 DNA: TGTGCCAGCAGTGAGGACTACTACAATGAGCAGTTCTTC

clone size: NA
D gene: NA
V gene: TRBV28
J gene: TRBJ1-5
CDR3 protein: CASSWTATPNQPQHF
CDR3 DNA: TGTGCCAGCAGTTGGACAGCCACCCCCAATCAGCCCCAGCATTTT

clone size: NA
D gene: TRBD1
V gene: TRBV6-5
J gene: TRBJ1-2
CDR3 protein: CASSYLDRGYGYTF
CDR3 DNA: TGTGCCAGCAGTTACTTGGACAGGGGCTATGGCTACACCTTC

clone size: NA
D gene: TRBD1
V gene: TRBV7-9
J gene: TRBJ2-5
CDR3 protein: CASTLTGGGETQYF
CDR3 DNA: TGTGCCAGCACCCTGACAGGGGGCGGAGAGACCCAGTACTTC

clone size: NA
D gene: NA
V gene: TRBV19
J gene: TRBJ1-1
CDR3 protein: CASTAVLMNTEAFF
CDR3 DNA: TGTGCCAGTACGGCAGTCCTCATGAACACTGAAGCTTTCTTT

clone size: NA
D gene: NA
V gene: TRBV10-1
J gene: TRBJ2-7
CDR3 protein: CASSDGGRGHYEQYF
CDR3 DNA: TGCGCCAGCAGTGACGGGGGACGGGGCCACTACGAGCAGTACTTC

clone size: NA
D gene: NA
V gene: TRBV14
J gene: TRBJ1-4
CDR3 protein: CASSAQTGQNEKLFF
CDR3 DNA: TGTGCCAGCAGCGCCCAGACAGGACAGAATGAAAAACTGTTTTTT

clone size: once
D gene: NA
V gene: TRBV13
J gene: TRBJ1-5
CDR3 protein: CASTLASNQPQHF
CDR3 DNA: TGTGCCAGCACCCTGGCGAGCAATCAGCCCCAGCATTTT

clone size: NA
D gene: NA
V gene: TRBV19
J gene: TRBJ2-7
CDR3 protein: CASSIQGTSYEQYF
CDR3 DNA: TGTGCCAGTAGTATACAGGGGACCTCCTACGAGCAGTACTTC

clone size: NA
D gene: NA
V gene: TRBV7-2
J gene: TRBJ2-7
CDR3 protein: CASSSSAFSYEQYF
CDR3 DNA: TGTGCCAGCAGCTCGTCGGCATTCTCCTACGAGCAGTACTTC

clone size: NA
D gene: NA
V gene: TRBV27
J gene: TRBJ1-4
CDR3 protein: CASGRGLGLNEKLFF
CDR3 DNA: TGTGCCAGCGGGAGGGGGTTGGGTCTTAATGAAAAACTGTTTTTT